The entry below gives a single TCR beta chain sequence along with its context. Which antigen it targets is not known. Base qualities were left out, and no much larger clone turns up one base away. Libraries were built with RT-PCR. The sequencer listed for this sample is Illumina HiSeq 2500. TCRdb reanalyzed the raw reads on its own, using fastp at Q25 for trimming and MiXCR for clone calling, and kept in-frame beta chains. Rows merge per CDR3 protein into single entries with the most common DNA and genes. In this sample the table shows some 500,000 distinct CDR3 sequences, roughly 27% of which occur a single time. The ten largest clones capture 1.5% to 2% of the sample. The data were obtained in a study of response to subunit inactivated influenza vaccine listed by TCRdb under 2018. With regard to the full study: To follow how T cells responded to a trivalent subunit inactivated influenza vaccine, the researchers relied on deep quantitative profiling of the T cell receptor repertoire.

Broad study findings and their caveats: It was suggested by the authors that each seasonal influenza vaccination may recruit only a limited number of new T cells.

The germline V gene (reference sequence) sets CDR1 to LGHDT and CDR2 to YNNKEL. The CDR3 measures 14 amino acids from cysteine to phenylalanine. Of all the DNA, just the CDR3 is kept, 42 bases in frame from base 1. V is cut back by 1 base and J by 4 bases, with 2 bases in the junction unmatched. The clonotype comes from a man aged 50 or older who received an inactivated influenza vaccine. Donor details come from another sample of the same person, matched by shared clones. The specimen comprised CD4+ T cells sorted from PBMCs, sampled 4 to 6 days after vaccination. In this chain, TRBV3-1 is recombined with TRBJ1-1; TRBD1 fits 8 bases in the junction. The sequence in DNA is TGTGCCAGCAGCCAAGGGACAGGGAGCACTGAAGCTTTCTTT. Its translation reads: CASSQGTGSTEAFF.